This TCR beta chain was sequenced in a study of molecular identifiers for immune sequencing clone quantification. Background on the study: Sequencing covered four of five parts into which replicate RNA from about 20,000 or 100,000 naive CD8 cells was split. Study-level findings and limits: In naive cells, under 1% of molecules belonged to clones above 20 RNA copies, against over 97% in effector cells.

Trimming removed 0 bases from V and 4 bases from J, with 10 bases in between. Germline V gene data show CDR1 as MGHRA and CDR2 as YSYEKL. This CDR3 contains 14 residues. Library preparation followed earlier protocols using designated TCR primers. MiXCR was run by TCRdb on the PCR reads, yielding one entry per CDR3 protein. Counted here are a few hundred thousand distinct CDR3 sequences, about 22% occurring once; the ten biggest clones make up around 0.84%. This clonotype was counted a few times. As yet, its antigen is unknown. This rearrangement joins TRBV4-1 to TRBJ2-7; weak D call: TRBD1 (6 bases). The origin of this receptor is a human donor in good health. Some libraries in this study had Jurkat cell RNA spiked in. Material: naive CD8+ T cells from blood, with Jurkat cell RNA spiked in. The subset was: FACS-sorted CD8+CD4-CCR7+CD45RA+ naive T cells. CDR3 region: CASSQEPGVYEQYF. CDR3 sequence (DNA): TGCGCCAGCAGCCAAGAACCAGGGGTGTACGAGCAGTACTTC.